These 10 T cell receptor beta chains originate from one sample sequenced in a study of blood T cell repertoires in COVID-19. Sequenced by immunoSEQ multiplex PCR; TCRdb stores in-frame clones only, minus some. The data contain 250,000 or so clones, 75% to 90% of them singletons. Material for sequencing was peripheral blood. The receptors stem from a woman aged 40-49 years who had recovered from COVID-19.

As DNA, the CDR3 is TGTGCCAGCAGTCCTCGCCCGGACACCCGGAACACTGAAGCTTTCTTT. Its protein product is CASSPRPDTRNTEAFF. The chain carries TRBV27 and TRBJ1-1, with a weak D call TRBD1 (5 bases). CDR1 and CDR2 from the germline V gene are MNHEY and SMNVEV (reference sequence). The CDR3 covers 16 residues. V lost 5 bases and J lost 1, with 17 bases in between.

The chain links TRBV27 to TRBJ2-7, with 7 bases aligning to TRBD1. The ends lost 5 bases at V and 3 bases at J; junction bases unmatched: 10. The CDR3 spans 15 residues. Germline V gene data show CDR1 as MNHEY and CDR2 as SMNVEV (reference sequence). The CDR3 DNA reads TGTGCCAGCAGTGCGACAGGGTCAGCCTTCTACGAGCAGTACTTC. It yields the protein CASSATGSAFYEQYF.

This clone was seen only a few times. This chain links TRBV5-1 with TRBJ1-3; weak D call: TRBD1 (6 bases). The CDR3 consists of 15 residues. Trimming took off 4 bases at V and 0 bases at J, with 11 bases between the two ends. The V gene's germline CDR1 is SGHRS and CDR2 YFSETQ. This CDR3 reads CASSTGDISGNTIYF. CDR3 DNA sequence: TGCGCCAGCAGCACCGGGGACATCTCTGGAAACACCATATATTTT.

The chain couples TRBV9 to TRBJ2-3; 9 bases fit TRBD2. The germline V gene has CDR1 SGDLS and CDR2 YYNGEE. The CDR3 covers 16 residues. After removal of 1 base from V and 5 bases from J, the junction contained 8 bases not matched to a gene. The CDR3 sequence: CASSVSLAGAVDTQYF. The CDR3 DNA reads TGTGCCAGCAGCGTATCCTTAGCGGGAGCGGTAGATACGCAGTATTTT.

The rearrangement joins TRBV6-1 to TRBJ1-1; TRBD1 is a possible D gene (6 bases). Germline loops: CDR1 MNHNS, CDR2 SASEGT. CDR3 size: 13 residues. The V and J ends lost 3 bases and 1 base respectively, with 6 bases between them. CDR3 in amino acids: CASSETGNTEAFF. CDR3 nucleotide sequence: TGTGCCAGCAGTGAGACAGGGAACACTGAAGCTTTCTTT.

V gene TRBV19 combines with J gene TRBJ1-3, with D hard to call. The germline V and J ends were trimmed by 2 bases and 0 bases, with 11 bases remaining between them. The CDR3 is 16 amino acids. Germline CDR1 LNHDA, CDR2 SQIVND (reference sequence). CDR3 sequence reads: CASSIILGGSGNTIYF. DNA of the CDR3: TGTGCCAGTAGTATAATTCTAGGAGGCTCTGGAAACACCATATATTTT.

The chain is built from TRBV19 and TRBJ2-4, with 12 bases lining up with TRBD1. Losses at the gene ends were 3 bases for V and 8 bases for J; bases not matched to a gene: 8. This CDR3 is built from 16 residues. Germline CDR1 reads LNHDA; CDR2 reads SQIVND (reference sequence). CDR3 coding DNA: TGTGCCAGTAGTATGTATTACGGGACAGGGGGCGACATTCAGTACTTC. Translated, it gives CASSMYYGTGGDIQYF.

This chain links TRBV12-3 or TRBV12-4 with TRBJ1-1; D remains unclear. The germline V and J ends were trimmed by 8 bases and 3 bases, with 13 bases remaining between them. This CDR3 has 13 residues. This chain's CDR3 is CASLISGDTEAFF. CDR3 nucleotides: TGTGCCAGCTTGATAAGCGGGGACACTGAAGCTTTCTTT.

The chain carries TRBV28 and TRBJ2-3, with 9 bases aligning to TRBD2. Looked up from germline, CDR1 is MDHEN and CDR2 is SYDVKM. The CDR3 is made up of 16 amino acids. The V gene end was trimmed by 3 bases and the J gene end by 4 bases; junction bases not matched to a gene: 8. DNA of the CDR3: TGTGCCAGCAGTTTCGGGACTAGCTCAGTCGCAGATACGCAGTATTTT. Translated, it gives CASSFGTSSVADTQYF.

The chain carries TRBV9 and TRBJ2-7; a weak D match, TRBD1 (6 bases). Germline CDR1 is SGDLS and CDR2 is YYNGEE. Trimming removed 0 bases from V and 2 bases from J, with 12 bases in between. The CDR3 totals 15 residues. CDR3 loop: CASSVAVGQTYEQYF. For the CDR3, the DNA is TGTGCCAGCAGCGTAGCGGTCGGACAGACCTACGAGCAGTACTTC.